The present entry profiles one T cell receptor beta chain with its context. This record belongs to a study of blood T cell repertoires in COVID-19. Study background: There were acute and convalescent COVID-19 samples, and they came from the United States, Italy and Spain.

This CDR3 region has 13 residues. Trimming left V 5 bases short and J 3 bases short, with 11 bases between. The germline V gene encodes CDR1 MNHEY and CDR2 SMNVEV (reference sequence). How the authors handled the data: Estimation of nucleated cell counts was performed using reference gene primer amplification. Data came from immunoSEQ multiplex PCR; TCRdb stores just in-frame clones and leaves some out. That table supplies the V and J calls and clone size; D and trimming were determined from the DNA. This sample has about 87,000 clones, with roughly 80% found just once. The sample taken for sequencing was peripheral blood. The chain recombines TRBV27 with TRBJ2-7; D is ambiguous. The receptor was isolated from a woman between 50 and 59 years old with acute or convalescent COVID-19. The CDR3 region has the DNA TGTGCCAGCAGTCACGGGTCCTTCTACGAGCAGTACTTC. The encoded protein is CASSHGSFYEQYF.